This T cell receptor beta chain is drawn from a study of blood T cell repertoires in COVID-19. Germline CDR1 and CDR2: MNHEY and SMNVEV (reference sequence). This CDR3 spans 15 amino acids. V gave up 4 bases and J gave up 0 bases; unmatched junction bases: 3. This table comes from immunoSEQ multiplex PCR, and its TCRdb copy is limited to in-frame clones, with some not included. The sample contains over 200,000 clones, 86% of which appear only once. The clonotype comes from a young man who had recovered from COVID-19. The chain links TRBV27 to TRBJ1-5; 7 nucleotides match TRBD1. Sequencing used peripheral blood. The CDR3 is CASSSGTVSNQPQHF. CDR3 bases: TGTGCCAGCAGTTCCGGGACAGTTAGCAATCAGCCCCAGCATTTT.